This TCR beta chain was sequenced in a study of CXCR3-negative and CXCR3-positive naive CD8 T cells. Study-level results: More hydrophobic TRB CDR3s occurred in CXCR3-positive than in CXCR3-negative naive cells. Similar TRBV-TRBJ usage was seen in naive cells (both CXCR3-negative and CXCR3-positive), but memory cells differed.

A note on this clonotype: Antigen unknown.

CD45RO-CCR7+CD27+CD95- marked naive CD8+ T cells. Germline V lookup: CDR1 SGHVS, CDR2 FQNEAQ. CDR3 length: 17 residues. Each TRB cDNA library was prepared by 5' RACE (with UMI labels). From the 5' RACE reads, TCRdb lists one entry per CDR3 protein and no DNA. The sample data list about 130,000 distinct CDR3 sequences. The chain is built from TRBV7-8 and TRBJ1-6; the D call from TCRdb, TRBD1, cannot be confirmed without DNA. The sample consisted of naive CXCR3- CD8+ T cells from blood. The subset is: CD45RO-CCR7+CD27+CD95- naive CD8+ T cells lacking CXCR3 (TNR3-). The clonotype comes from a human donor in good health. Some clones in this sample may be carry-over from other donors' samples. The CDR3: CASSSGYGGSLDSPLHF.